The entry that follows covers one TCR beta chain sequence. The sample belongs to a study of blood T cells in healthy people across ages. Then a second PCR, running roughly 7 to 12 cycles, was carried out with a sample-barcoded 5' primer and a J-beta primer mix. The yield of each sample was at least 3 million CDR3-containing paired-end reads. TCRdb reprocessed the 5' RACE reads with MiXCR, giving one entry per CDR3 protein. The table has about 970,000 distinct CDR3 sequences, roughly 51% seen once; the top ten hold 20% to 25%. The V gene lost 1 base and the J gene lost 5 bases, with 5 bases spanning the gap. Germline-derived CDR1 and CDR2 are ENHRY and SYGVKD. The CDR3 is 12 amino acids.

The gene calls are TRBV10-3 and TRBJ1-2, with D unresolved. The sample comprised blood. The receptor was derived from a woman aged 60 to 75 in good health. In DNA form, the CDR3 reads TGTGCCATCAGTGAGTACATGTATGGCTACACCTTC. Translating gives CAISEYMYGYTF.